This TCR beta chain was obtained from a study of blood T cell repertoires in COVID-19. Study background: Specimens from acute and convalescent COVID-19 originated in the United States, Italy and Spain. In each case, the material was cDNA or gDNA derived from T cells, B-cell-depleted T cells, or PBMCs.

The CDR3 has 13 residues. CDR1 and CDR2 from the germline V gene are SGHRS and YFSETQ. The V gene lost 2 bases and the J gene lost 5 bases, with 9 bases spanning the gap. Source study methods: Scientists estimated how many nucleated cells there were by amplifying reference gene primers. Clones were sequenced by immunoSEQ multiplex PCR, and TCRdb holds only the in-frame ones, with some missing. Clone size and V and J calls were adopted from that table, with D and trimming inferred from the DNA. The repertoire holds roughly 130,000 clones, with 88% as singletons. The chain is built from TRBV5-1 and TRBJ2-3; D possibly corresponds to TRBD2 (7 bases). The TCR comes from a man aged 60 to 69 with active or convalescent COVID-19. Specimen: peripheral blood. This CDR3 is CASSLGGEDTQYF. The CDR3 nucleotides are TGCGCCAGCAGCTTAGGGGGGGAAGATACGCAGTATTTT.